Listed below are T cell receptor beta chains from one sample, sequenced in a study of blood T cell repertoires in COVID-19. Here immunoSEQ multiplex PCR was the method, and the copy in TCRdb shows in-frame clones only, minus some. The sample yields 80,000 to 100,000 clones, around 90% seen once. Sequenced material: peripheral blood. The receptors derive from a woman between 45 and 65 years old with active or convalescent COVID-19. Both conserved end residues are part of each CDR3. D genes are given only for firm matches. Clone sizes are given selectively: once, few, many, or a class where the clone is expanded.

TRBJ1-1 | TRBD1 | TRBV7-9 | NA | TGTGCCAGCAGCCCCGAGACAGGGTTGGGCACTGAAGCTTTCTTT | CASSPETGLGTEAFF
TRBJ1-1 | NA | TRBV7-6 | NA | TGTGCCAGCAGCTCGCCGGACAGCTTAGACACTGAAGCTTTCTTT | CASSSPDSLDTEAFF
TRBJ2-7 | NA | TRBV7-2 | NA | TGTGCCAGCAGCTTAGGTCTAGTAGGCGTCGGAGCCTACGAGCAGTACTTC | CASSLGLVGVGAYEQYF
TRBJ1-3 | NA | TRBV9 | NA | TGTGCCAGCAGCCCCGGGGGAACTGGAAACACCATATATTTT | CASSPGGTGNTIYF
TRBJ1-4 | NA | TRBV20-1 | NA | TGCAGTGCTAGTCACAGGGTCGAGGGTGAAAAACTGTTTTTT | CSASHRVEGEKLFF
TRBJ1-6 | TRBD1 | TRBV2 | NA | TGTGCCAGCAGCACCGGGACAGTAACCCCCCTCCACTTT | CASSTGTVTPLHF
TRBJ1-2 | TRBD1 | TRBV7-2 | NA | TGTGCCAGCAGCCCCAAGCCCCGGGACAGGGCGGGTGGCTACACCTTC | CASSPKPRDRAGGYTF
TRBJ2-7 | TRBD2 | TRBV6-2/TRBV6-3 | NA | TGTGCCAGCAGTTTAGCGGGGTACTACGAGCAGTACTTC | CASSLAGYYEQYF
TRBJ1-2 | TRBD1 | TRBV6-5 | NA | TGTGCCAGCAGACCCGGACAGGGTGGAAACTATGGCTACACCTTC | CASRPGQGGNYGYTF
TRBJ1-2 | NA | TRBV27 | NA | TGTGCCAGCAGTTTACGCAGGAACTATGGCTACACCTTC | CASSLRRNYGYTF
TRBJ1-1 | TRBD1 | TRBV7-8 | NA | TGTGCCAGCAGCTTAGGATACGGACAGGGGGCGAACACTGAAGCTTTCTTT | CASSLGYGQGANTEAFF
TRBJ1-3 | NA | TRBV7-2 | NA | TGTGCCAGCTCCCAAAATGCCCCGGGAGCTGGAAACACCATATATTTT | CASSQNAPGAGNTIYF
TRBJ2-3 | TRBD2 | TRBV7-9 | NA | TGTGCCAGCAGCTCTAGTAGCGGGGGGGCCGCGGATACGCAGTATTTT | CASSSSSGGAADTQYF
TRBJ2-7 | NA | TRBV5-4 | NA | TGTGCCAGCAGCTTGGTGGGGAGACTCGCCTACGAGCAGTACTTC | CASSLVGRLAYEQYF
TRBJ1-3 | NA | TRBV15 | NA | TGTGCCACCAGCAGAGATAATGCGGGCTCTGGAAACACCATATATTTT | CATSRDNAGSGNTIYF
TRBJ2-7 | TRBD1 | TRBV6-5 | NA | TGTGCCAGCAGTTGGAAGGGGGCGAACGAGCAGTACTTC | CASSWKGANEQYF
TRBJ1-2 | NA | TRBV6-5 | NA | TGTGCCAGCAGGAAAGACAGGACCCCCTATGGCTACACCTTC | CASRKDRTPYGYTF
TRBJ2-1 | TRBD1 | TRBV11-1 | NA | TGTGCCAGCAGCCCCAGGGGGAACTACAATGAGCAGTTCTTC | CASSPRGNYNEQFF
TRBJ1-5 | NA | TRBV2 | NA | TGTGCCAGCAGTGACTCGGGGGAGACCTATCAGCCCCAGCATTTT | CASSDSGETYQPQHF
TRBJ2-3 | TRBD2 | TRBV2 | NA | TGTGCCAGCAGTTCCGGGACTAGCGGTCCTCTAGATACGCAGTATTTT | CASSSGTSGPLDTQYF
TRBJ2-7 | TRBD1 | TRBV2 | NA | TGTGCCAGACAGGGGGCAGCCGGGGTCGAGCAGTACTTC | CARQGAAGVEQYF
TRBJ2-3 | TRBD1 | TRBV3-1/TRBV3-2 | NA | TGTGCCAGCAGGGACAGGGGGAGGACAGATACGCAGTATTTT | CASRDRGRTDTQYF
TRBJ1-2 | TRBD1 | TRBV29-1 | NA | TGCAGCGTTGAGCCGGGACAGGGGACCGCGGATCATGGCTACACCTTC | CSVEPGQGTADHGYTF
TRBJ2-3 | TRBD1 | TRBV10-3 | NA | TGTGCCATCAGTGTACCCCCGGGACAGGGGGGCACAGATACGCAGTATTTT | CAISVPPGQGGTDTQYF
TRBJ1-5 | NA | TRBV2 | NA | TGTGCCAGCAGTGTTCCGGACAGCGAATATAGCAATCAGCCCCAGCATTTT | CASSVPDSEYSNQPQHF
TRBJ1-1 | NA | TRBV19 | NA | TGTGCCAGTAGTATTATGGGGGGTCTGAACACTGAAGCTTTCTTT | CASSIMGGLNTEAFF
TRBJ1-4 | NA | TRBV19 | many | TGTGCCAGTAGTAAGGGGAGGTCGGCAGCCCTTGGTGAAAAACTGTTTTTT | CASSKGRSAALGEKLFF
TRBJ1-1 | NA | TRBV5-1 | once | TGCGCCAGCAGCTTTGGTCCTTTGGGGGGGCGCATGACTGAAGCTTTCTTT | CASSFGPLGGRMTEAFF
TRBJ2-2 | TRBD2 | TRBV7-2 | NA | TGTGCCAGCAGCTTCAGCGGGGCAAACACCGGGGAGCTGTTTTTT | CASSFSGANTGELFF
TRBJ1-2 | NA | TRBV6-5 | NA | TGTGCCAGCAGTTCTCGACTGGGTGGCTACACCTTC | CASSSRLGGYTF
TRBJ2-3 | NA | TRBV29-1 | NA | TGCAGCGTTGGGGGGGGCACAGATACGCAGTATTTT | CSVGGGTDTQYF
TRBJ2-5 | NA | TRBV5-6 | NA | TGTGCCAGCAGCTCCCGGTTTCAAGAGACCCAGTACTTC | CASSSRFQETQYF
TRBJ1-2 | NA | TRBV4-3 | NA | TGCGCCAGCTCCCCGGGAGACCTCGGGGACTATGGCTACACCTTC | CASSPGDLGDYGYTF
TRBJ1-4 | NA | TRBV18 | NA | TGTGCCAGCTCACCATTGAGTACGGATGAAAAACTGTTTTTT | CASSPLSTDEKLFF
TRBJ1-1 | TRBD1 | TRBV10-1 | NA | TGCGCCAGCAGTGGACAGGGTATGAACACTGAAGCTTTCTTT | CASSGQGMNTEAFF
TRBJ1-2 | TRBD1 | TRBV10-3 | once | TGTGCCATCAGTGAGTCGGGACAGGCCTCCTATGGCTACACCTTC | CAISESGQASYGYTF
TRBJ1-4 | NA | TRBV6-5 | NA | TGTGCCAGCAGTTACACAGGGTCGGATGAAAAACTGTTTTTT | CASSYTGSDEKLFF
TRBJ2-5 | TRBD2 | TRBV5-1 | NA | TGCGCCAGCAGCCTTGGAGGGACTAGCGAGGAGACCCAGTACTTC | CASSLGGTSEETQYF
TRBJ2-5 | TRBD1 | TRBV7-9 | NA | TGTGCCAGCAGCTTTTGGACAGGGAGAAGGGAGACCCAGTACTTC | CASSFWTGRRETQYF
TRBJ1-2 | TRBD1 | TRBV10-1 | NA | TGCGCCAGCAGGGCGATGGACCCGACAGGGGGATCTCTAAGGGTTTATGGCTACACCTTC | CASRAMDPTGGSLRVYGYTF
TRBJ1-2 | NA | TRBV4-1 | NA | TGCGCCAGCAGCCAAGGGGGGGGAAGGGGAAACTATGGCTACACCTTC | CASSQGGGRGNYGYTF
TRBJ1-2 | NA | TRBV2 | NA | TGTGCCAGCAGTGAAGGGGGCCTCCACTATGGCTACACCTTC | CASSEGGLHYGYTF
TRBJ1-2 | NA | TRBV7-9 | NA | TGTGCCAGCAGCTCAAGGACATTCTATGGCTACACCTTC | CASSSRTFYGYTF
TRBJ1-3 | NA | TRBV5-5 | NA | TGTGCCAGCAGCTTCGGGACATATGGAAACACCATATATTTT | CASSFGTYGNTIYF
TRBJ2-7 | TRBD1 | TRBV6-5 | NA | TGTGCCAGCCGGGGACAGGGGTCCTCCTACGAGCAGTACTTC | CASRGQGSSYEQYF
TRBJ1-2 | TRBD1 | TRBV7-2 | once | TGTGCCAGCAGCTTAGCAGGGGGGCAGGGGGCCTATGGCTACACCTTC | CASSLAGGQGAYGYTF
TRBJ1-2 | NA | TRBV19 | NA | TGTGCCAGTAGTATGGCGGTTTTTGGCTACACCTTC | CASSMAVFGYTF
TRBJ1-2 | TRBD1 | TRBV18 | NA | TGTGCCAGCTCACTACAGGGGCAGGACTATGGCTACACCTTC | CASSLQGQDYGYTF
TRBJ2-7 | NA | TRBV6-6 | NA | TGTGCCAGCAGTTCGGTACGGTACGAGCAGTACTTC | CASSSVRYEQYF
TRBJ1-5 | NA | TRBV6-1 | once | TGTGCCAGCAGTGAAGGGACAGCTAGCAATCAGCCCCAGCATTTT | CASSEGTASNQPQHF
TRBJ2-5 | NA | TRBV30 | NA | TGTGCCTGGAGTGCATCACAGGGTGGGTCCCAGTACTTC | CAWSASQGGSQYF
TRBJ2-5 | TRBD1 | TRBV27 | NA | TGTGCCAGCAGTTTACGACAGGGGGCAGAGGAGACCCAGTACTTC | CASSLRQGAEETQYF